The 12 T cell receptor beta chains below all came from one sample that was sequenced in a study of T-cell reconstitution after alpha-beta-depleted transplantation in children. Unique molecular identifiers featured in how the TCRbeta library was prepared. TCRdb reprocessed the PCR reads with MiXCR, giving one entry per CDR3 protein. In the table there are 200,000 to 250,000 distinct CDR3 sequences, under 8.5% of which are singletons. Sequenced material: PBMCs, mostly from graft donor cells, taken 360 days after TCRalphabeta/CD19-depleted stem cell transplant. The source is a male patient aged 2 to 9 who had a stem cell transplant for acute myeloid leukemia, so the T cells may come from the graft donor.

This clonotype was counted between two and nine times. The rearrangement links TRBV7-8 to TRBJ2-5; weak D call: TRBD2 (7 bases). CDR3 length: 17 residues. With 4 bases removed from V and 2 bases from J, the gap between germline ends came to 20 bases. Germline-derived CDR1 and CDR2 are SGHVS and FQNEAQ. CDR3 bases: TGTGCCAGCAGCTCCGTCCTGGCGGGGGCACCTCAAGAGACCCAGTACTTC. Amino acid sequence: CASSSVLAGAPQETQYF. The full variable domain, rest sourced from reference TRBV7-8 and TRBJ2-5, is GAGVSQSPRYKVAKRGQDVALRCDPISGHVSLFWYQQALGQGPEFLTYFQNEAQLDKSGLPSDRFFAERPEGSVSTLKIQRTQQEDSAVYLCASSSVLAGAPQETQYFGPGTRLLVL.

The V and J genes are TRBV2 and TRBJ1-2, with D hard to call. The germline V gene has CDR1 SNHLY and CDR2 FYNNEI. Trimming took 6 bases from V and 4 from J, leaving 15 bases between them. The CDR3 runs to 14 residues. Written as DNA, the CDR3 is TGTGCCAGCAGGATCCTGTCTGTCCTCTATGGCTACACCTTC. Protein sequence: CASRILSVLYGYTF.

The J gene is TRBJ2-1, the V gene TRBV2; tentatively, D is TRBD2 (7 bases). The CDR3 covers 15 residues. Germline V gives CDR1 SNHLY, CDR2 FYNNEI. V lost 2 bases, J lost 6 bases, and 14 bases lay in between. This CDR3 is CASSEWRGLPNEQFF. The CDR3 nucleotides read TGTGCCAGCAGTGAATGGCGGGGGCTCCCCAATGAGCAGTTCTTC. The whole variable domain, remainder taken from reference TRBV2 and TRBJ2-1, is EPEVTQTPSHQVTQMGQEVILRCVPISNHLYFYWYRQILGQKVEFLVSFYNNEISEKSEIFDDQFSVERPDGSNFTLKIRSTKLEDSAMYFCASSEWRGLPNEQFFGPGTRLTVL.

This clonotype was seen many times. The chain joins TRBV27 to TRBJ2-7; possible D gene TRBD1, 5 bases. Trimming shortened V by 9 bases and J by 0 bases, and 15 bases separated the two germline ends. Germline CDR1 reads MNHEY; CDR2 reads SMNVEV (reference sequence). The CDR3 is made up of 14 amino acids. The CDR3 sequence: CASRGFPSSYEQYF. The CDR3, as DNA: TGTGCCAGTAGGGGATTCCCGAGCTCCTACGAGCAGTACTTC.

This clonotype appeared a few times. The chain has TRBV11-2 and TRBJ2-5; no clear D. CDR1 and CDR2 from the germline V gene are SGHAT and FQNNGV. The CDR3 runs 12 residues. V lost 7 bases, J lost 2 bases, and 8 bases lay in between. The CDR3 region has the DNA TGTGCCAGCAAGACTTTACAAGAGACCCAGTACTTC. Its translation is CASKTLQETQYF.

This clonotype was seen more than once but under ten times. This sequence joins TRBV4-2 and TRBJ2-6; D could derive from TRBD1 or TRBD2 (5 bases each). V gave up 4 bases and J gave up 5 bases, with 12 bases separating them. CDR1 and CDR2 from the germline V gene are LGHNA and YNFKEQ. The CDR3 covers 15 residues. CDR3 in amino acids: CASSPEGPRANVLTF. CDR3 bases: TGTGCCAGCAGCCCCGAGGGGCCGAGGGCCAACGTCCTGACTTTC.

This chain joins TRBV5-1 and TRBJ2-2; 7 bases agree with TRBD1. The trim removed 4 bases at V and 3 bases at J, leaving 6 bases unmatched. The CDR3 totals 15 residues. Germline CDR1 SGHRS, CDR2 YFSETQ. CDR3 bases: TGCGCCAGCAGCCCCAGGACAGGAGACACCGGGGAGCTGTTTTTT. Translating gives CASSPRTGDTGELFF. The full variable domain, with the rest looked up from reference TRBV5-1 and TRBJ2-2, is KAGVTQTPRYLIKTRGQQVTLSCSPISGHRSVSWYQQTPGQGLQFLFEYFSETQRNKGNFPGRFSGRQFSNSRSEMNVSTLELGDSALYLCASSPRTGDTGELFFGEGSRLTVL.

Only a few counts were recorded for this clonotype. The chain couples TRBV7-2 to TRBJ2-7, with 9 bases aligning to TRBD2. After removal of 2 bases from V and 3 bases from J, the junction contained 11 bases not matched to a gene. The CDR3 sequence is 17 residues long. The germline V gene encodes CDR1 SGHTA and CDR2 FQGNSA. This chain's CDR3 is CASSLRGAGGSNYEQYF. As DNA, the CDR3 is TGTGCCAGCAGCTTACGCGGAGCGGGAGGCTCTAACTACGAGCAGTACTTC.

The chain employs TRBV20-1 and TRBJ2-1; 11 bases match TRBD2. Trimming at V came to 2 bases and at J to 0 bases, leaving 24 bases not matched to a gene. Germline CDR1 and CDR2: DFQATT and SNEGSKA (reference sequence). This CDR3 is built from 23 residues. The CDR3 loop reads CSARLSGLAGHDQDPRSYNEQFF. In DNA form, the CDR3 reads TGCAGTGCTAGACTATCCGGACTAGCGGGCCACGATCAAGACCCTCGCTCCTACAATGAGCAGTTCTTC.

This clonotype was seen more than once but under ten times. The chain is built from TRBV4-2 and TRBJ2-5; possibly TRBD1 for D (5 bases). This CDR3 is 14 amino acids long. The V end was cut by 0 bases, the J end by 2 bases, with 7 bases between. CDR1 and CDR2 (germline): LGHNA, YNFKEQ. The CDR3 DNA follows: TGTGCCAGCAGCCAAGACAGGGAACAAGAGACCCAGTACTTC. It yields the protein CASSQDREQETQYF.

J is TRBJ2-3 and V is TRBV29-1; D is unclear. Deletions cut 6 bases from V and 0 bases from J, with 10 bases between. The germline gives CDR1 SQVTM, CDR2 ANQGSEA. CDR3 length: 13 amino acids. The CDR3 DNA is TGCAGCGTCCGGTCAAGGAGCACAGATACGCAGTATTTT. Protein product: CSVRSRSTDTQYF.

This clonotype was seen a few times. J is TRBJ2-7 and V is TRBV5-1, with D possibly TRBD2 on 5 matching bases. Looked up from germline, CDR1 is SGHRS and CDR2 is YFSETQ. The CDR3 contains 14 residues. The V gene lost 0 bases and the J gene lost 0 bases, with 7 bases spanning the gap. The CDR3 coding sequence is TGCGCCAGCAGCTTGGACGGGAACTCCTACGAGCAGTACGTC. As protein: CASSLDGNSYEQYV.